This TCR beta chain was sequenced during a study of T cells in tumors after PD-1 blockade. Study background: Peripheral blood samples averaged 36,536 unique clonotypes and about 110,000 templates.

Method: immunoSEQ multiplex PCR; TCRdb's copy keeps in-frame clones and lacks some. The sample yields 45,000 to 60,000 clones, more than 60% seen once. As to this clone: Its cognate antigen is unknown.

Germline V gene data show CDR1 as SGHDT and CDR2 as YYEEEE. The CDR3 contains 14 residues. V lost 4 bases and J lost 7; bases outside the gene matches: 7. Template: tumor biopsy or peripheral blood genomic DNA, about 616-6,500 ng per sample. Study-wide results and limits: About 41% of tumor TCR clonotypes were also found in blood.

Sample: PBMCs, taken before anti-PD-1 therapy. The source of this sequence is a human donor with advanced basal cell or squamous cell carcinoma (not recorded which). The chain has TRBV5-6 and TRBJ2-3, with TRBD1 identical over 9 bases. DNA for the CDR3: TGTGCCAGCAGCCCTGGGACAGGGACAAATACGCAGTATTTT. This codes for CASSPGTGTNTQYF. The whole variable domain, filled in from reference TRBV5-6 and TRBJ2-3, reads DAGVTQSPTHLIKTRGQQVTLRCSPKSGHDTVSWYQQALGQGPQFIFQYYEEEERQRGNFPDRFSGHQFPNYSSELNVNALLLGDSALYLCASSPGTGTNTQYFGPGTRLTVL.